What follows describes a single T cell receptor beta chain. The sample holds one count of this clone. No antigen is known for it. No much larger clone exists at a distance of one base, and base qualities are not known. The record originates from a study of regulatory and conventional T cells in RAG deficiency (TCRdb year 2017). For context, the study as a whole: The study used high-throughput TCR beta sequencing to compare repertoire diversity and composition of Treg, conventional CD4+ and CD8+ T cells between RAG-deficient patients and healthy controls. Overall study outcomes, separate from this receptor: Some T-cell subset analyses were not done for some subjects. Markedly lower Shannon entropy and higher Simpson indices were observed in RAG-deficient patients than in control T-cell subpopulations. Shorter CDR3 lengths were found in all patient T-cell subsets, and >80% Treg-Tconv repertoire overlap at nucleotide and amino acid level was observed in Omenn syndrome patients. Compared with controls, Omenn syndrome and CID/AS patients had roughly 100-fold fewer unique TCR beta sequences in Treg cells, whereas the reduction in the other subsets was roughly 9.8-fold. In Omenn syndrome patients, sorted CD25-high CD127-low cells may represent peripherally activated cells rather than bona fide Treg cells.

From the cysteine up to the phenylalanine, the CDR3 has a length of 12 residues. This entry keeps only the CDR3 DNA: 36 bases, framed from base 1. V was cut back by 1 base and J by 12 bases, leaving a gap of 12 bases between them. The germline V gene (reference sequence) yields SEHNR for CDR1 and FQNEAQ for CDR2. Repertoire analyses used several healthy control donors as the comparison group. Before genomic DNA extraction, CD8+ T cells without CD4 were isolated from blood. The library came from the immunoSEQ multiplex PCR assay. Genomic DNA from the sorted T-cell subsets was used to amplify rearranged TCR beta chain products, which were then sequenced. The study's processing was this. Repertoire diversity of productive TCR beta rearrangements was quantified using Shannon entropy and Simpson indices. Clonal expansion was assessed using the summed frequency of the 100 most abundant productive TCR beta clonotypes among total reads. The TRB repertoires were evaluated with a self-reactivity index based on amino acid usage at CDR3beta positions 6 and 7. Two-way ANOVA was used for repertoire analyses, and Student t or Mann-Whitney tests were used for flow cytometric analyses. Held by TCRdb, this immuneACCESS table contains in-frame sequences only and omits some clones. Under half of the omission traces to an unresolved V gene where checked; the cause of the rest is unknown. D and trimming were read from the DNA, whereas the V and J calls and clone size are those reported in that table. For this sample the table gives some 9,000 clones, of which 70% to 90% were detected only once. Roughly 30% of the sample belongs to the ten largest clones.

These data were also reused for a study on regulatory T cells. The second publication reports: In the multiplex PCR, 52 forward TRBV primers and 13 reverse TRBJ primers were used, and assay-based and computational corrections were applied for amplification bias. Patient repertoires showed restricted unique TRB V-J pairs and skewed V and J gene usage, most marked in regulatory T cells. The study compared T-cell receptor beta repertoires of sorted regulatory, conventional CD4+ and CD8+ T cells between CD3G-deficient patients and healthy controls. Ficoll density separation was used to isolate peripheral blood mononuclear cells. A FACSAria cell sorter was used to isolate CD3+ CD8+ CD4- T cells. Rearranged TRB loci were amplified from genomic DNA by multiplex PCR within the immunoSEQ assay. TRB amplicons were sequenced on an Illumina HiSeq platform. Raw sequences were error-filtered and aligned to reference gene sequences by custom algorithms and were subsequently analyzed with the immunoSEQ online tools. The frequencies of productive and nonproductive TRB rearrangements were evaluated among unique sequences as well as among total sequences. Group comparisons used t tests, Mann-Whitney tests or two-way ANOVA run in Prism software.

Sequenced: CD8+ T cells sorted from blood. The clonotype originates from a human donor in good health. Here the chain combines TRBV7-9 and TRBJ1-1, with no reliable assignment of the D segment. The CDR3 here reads CASSLGQAETFF. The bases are TGTGCCAGCAGCTTAGGCCAGGCAGAAACTTTCTTT.